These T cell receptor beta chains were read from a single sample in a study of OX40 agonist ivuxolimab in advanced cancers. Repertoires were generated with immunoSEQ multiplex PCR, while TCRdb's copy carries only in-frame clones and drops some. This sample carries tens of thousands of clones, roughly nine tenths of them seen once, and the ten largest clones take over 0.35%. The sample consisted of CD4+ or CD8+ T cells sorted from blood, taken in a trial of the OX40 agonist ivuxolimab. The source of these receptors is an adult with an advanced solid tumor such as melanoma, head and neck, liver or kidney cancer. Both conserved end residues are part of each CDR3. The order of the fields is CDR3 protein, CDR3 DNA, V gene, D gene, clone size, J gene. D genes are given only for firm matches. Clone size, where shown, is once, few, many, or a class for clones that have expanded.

CASRPQGTYQPQHF,TGTGCCAGCAGACCCCAGGGGACCTATCAGCCCCAGCATTTT,TRBV2,.,.,TRBJ1-5
CASSLAVARTYEQYF,TGTGCCAGCAGCTTAGCCGTGGCTAGGACCTACGAGCAGTACTTC,TRBV11-3,.,.,TRBJ2-7
CASSTGGNTEAFF,TGTGCCAGCTCGACCGGGGGGAACACTGAAGCTTTCTTT,TRBV6-1,.,once,TRBJ1-1
CATRGSNGETQYF,TGTGCCACAAGGGGCTCGAACGGCGAGACCCAGTACTTC,TRBV6-6,.,.,TRBJ2-5
CASSGLAGGRNEQFF,TGTGCCAGCAGCGGACTAGCGGGAGGCAGGAATGAGCAGTTCTTC,TRBV6-4,TRBD2,.,TRBJ2-1
CASSGTPGQGNYEQYF,TGTGCCAGCAGTGGGACACCGGGGCAAGGGAACTACGAGCAGTACTTC,TRBV25-1,.,.,TRBJ2-7
CASSELVAGANEQYF,TGCGCCAGCAGTGAGTTGGTAGCGGGAGCGAACGAGCAGTACTTC,TRBV10-1,TRBD2,.,TRBJ2-7
CASSFTTSVNEQYF,TGTGCCAGCAGCTTTACTACTAGCGTCAACGAGCAGTACTTC,TRBV7-8,TRBD2,.,TRBJ2-7
CAWGPGAGQPQHF,TGTGCCTGGGGGCCCGGGGCCGGCCAGCCCCAGCATTTT,TRBV30,.,.,TRBJ1-5
CASSHPLPDTQYF,TGTGCCAGCAGCCACCCCCTCCCTGATACGCAGTATTTT,TRBV7-9,.,.,TRBJ2-3
CASSPGGQGRNEQFF,TGTGCCAGCAGCCCGGGGGGGCAGGGGAGGAATGAGCAGTTCTTC,TRBV11-3,TRBD2,.,TRBJ2-1
CASRADSRGWETQYF,TGCGCCAGCCGAGCGGACTCCCGGGGATGGGAGACCCAGTACTTC,TRBV10-2,.,.,TRBJ2-5
CASSREGGIHEQFF,TGTGCCAGCAGCCGGGAGGGAGGGATCCATGAGCAGTTCTTC,TRBV6-4,TRBD2,.,TRBJ2-1
CASSWASGRGTDTQYF,TGCGCCAGCAGCTGGGCAAGCGGGAGGGGCACAGATACGCAGTATTTT,TRBV5-1,TRBD2,.,TRBJ2-3
CASSRTWADLGETQYF,TGTGCCAGTAGTCGGACCTGGGCCGATCTGGGGGAGACCCAGTACTTC,TRBV19,.,.,TRBJ2-5
CASSAPGQPYGYTF,TGTGCCAGCAGTGCCCCGGGACAACCCTATGGCTACACCTTC,TRBV6-5,.,.,TRBJ1-2
CASSQYQETQYF,TGTGCCAGCTCACAGTACCAAGAGACCCAGTACTTC,TRBV18,.,.,TRBJ2-5
CASSVGAGTSGVSYEQYF,TGTGCCAGCAGCGTAGGGGCCGGGACTAGCGGGGTTTCCTACGAGCAGTACTTC,TRBV9,TRBD2,.,TRBJ2-7